This TCR beta chain comes out of a study of tumor-infiltrating lymphocytes in primary liver carcinoma. Germline DNA was also extracted, and blood RNA derived from unsorted whole blood. The CDR3 totals 13 residues. Trimming cost V 1 base and J 5 bases, with 8 bases left between them. Germline V gives CDR1 SGHDN, CDR2 FVKESK. The study's findings and limits: It was tumor-adjacent and tumor-blood pairs that overlapped less than tumor region pairs did.

Remarks on this clonotype: Its cognate antigen is unknown.

Priming with a constant-region primer yielded TCR beta cDNA from about 540 ng total RNA. Libraries covering TCR beta were generated through three nested multiplex PCR rounds (using a slightly modified ARM-PCR). Investigators reported that the first two PCR rounds, at approximately 11 cycles each, used TRBV1-TRBV30 forward primers with a C-beta reverse primer. TCRdb re-derived calls from the multiplex PCR reads in MiXCR, one entry per CDR3 protein. The data hold fewer than 400,000 distinct CDR3 sequences, with around three fifths observed a single time. The chain links TRBV14 to TRBJ1-1; D is ambiguous. The TCR comes from a woman aged 25 to 45 with primary liver carcinoma and hepatitis B virus infection. The source material was peripheral blood. The CDR3 loop is CASSQVGETEAFF. The CDR3 region has the DNA TGTGCCAGCAGCCAAGTTGGGGAAACTGAAGCTTTCTTT.